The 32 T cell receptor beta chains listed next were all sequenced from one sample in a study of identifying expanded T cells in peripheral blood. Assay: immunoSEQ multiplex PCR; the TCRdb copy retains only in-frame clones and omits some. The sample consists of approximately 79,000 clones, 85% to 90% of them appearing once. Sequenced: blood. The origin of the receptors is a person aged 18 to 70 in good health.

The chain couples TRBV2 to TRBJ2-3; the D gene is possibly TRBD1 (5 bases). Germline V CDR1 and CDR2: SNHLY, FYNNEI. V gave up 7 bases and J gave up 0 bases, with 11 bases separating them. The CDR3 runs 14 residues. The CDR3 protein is CASTWTLSTDTQYF. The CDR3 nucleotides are TGTGCCAGCACCTGGACACTTAGCACAGATACGCAGTATTTT.

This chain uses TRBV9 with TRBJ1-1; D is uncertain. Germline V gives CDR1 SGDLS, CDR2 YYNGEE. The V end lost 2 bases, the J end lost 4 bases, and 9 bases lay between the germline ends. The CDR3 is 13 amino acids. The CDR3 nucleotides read TGTGCCAGCAGCGTTTTCGGGAGCACTGAAGCTTTCTTT. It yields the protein CASSVFGSTEAFF. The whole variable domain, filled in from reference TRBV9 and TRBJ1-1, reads DSGVTQTPKHLITATGQRVTLRCSPRSGDLSVYWYQQSLDQGLQFLIQYYNGEERAKGNILERFSAQQFPDLHSELNLSSLELGDSALYFCASSVFGSTEAFFGQGTRLTVV.

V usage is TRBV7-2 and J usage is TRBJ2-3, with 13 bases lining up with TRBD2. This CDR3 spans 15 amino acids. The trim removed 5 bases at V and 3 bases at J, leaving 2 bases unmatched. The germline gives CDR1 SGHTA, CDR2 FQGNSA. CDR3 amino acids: CASSLLAGGTDTQYF. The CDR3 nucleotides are TGTGCCAGCAGCCTACTAGCGGGGGGGACAGATACGCAGTATTTT.

CDR3 nucleotide sequence: TGTGCCAGCAGCCTACTACCCCCAGGGGGCTTTAATGAAAAACTGTTTTTT. It specifies CASSLLPPGGFNEKLFF. The chain has TRBV4-2 and TRBJ1-4; 8 bases match TRBD1. The CDR3 runs to 17 residues. Germline V lookup: CDR1 LGHNA, CDR2 YNFKEQ. V gave up 4 bases and J gave up 4 bases; unmatched junction bases: 11.

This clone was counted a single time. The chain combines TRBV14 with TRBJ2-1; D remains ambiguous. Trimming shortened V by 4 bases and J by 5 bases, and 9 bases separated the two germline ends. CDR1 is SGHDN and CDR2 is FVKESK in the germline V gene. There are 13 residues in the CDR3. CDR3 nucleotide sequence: TGTGCCAGCAGCCCGGGTTCACACAATGAGCAGTTCTTC. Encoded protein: CASSPGSHNEQFF.

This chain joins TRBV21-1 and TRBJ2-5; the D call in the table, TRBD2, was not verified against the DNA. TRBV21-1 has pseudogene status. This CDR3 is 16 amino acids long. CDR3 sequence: CASRPRIYTFSETQYF. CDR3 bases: TGTGCCAGCAGACCGCGGATATACACTTTCTCTGAGACCCAGTACTTC.

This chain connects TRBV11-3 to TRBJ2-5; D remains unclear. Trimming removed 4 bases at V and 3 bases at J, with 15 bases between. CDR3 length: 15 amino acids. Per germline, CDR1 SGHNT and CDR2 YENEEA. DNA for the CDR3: TGTGCCAGCAGCTCCGGCCTGTTTGGGGAAGAGACCCAGTACTTC. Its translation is CASSSGLFGEETQYF.

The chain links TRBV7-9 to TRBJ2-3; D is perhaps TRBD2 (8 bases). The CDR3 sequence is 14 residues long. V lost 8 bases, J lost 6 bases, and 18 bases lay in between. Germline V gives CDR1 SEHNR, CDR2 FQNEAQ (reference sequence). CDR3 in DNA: TGTGCCAGCGGTCCCCGGGAGGGGGCGGATACGCAGTATTTT. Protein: CASGPREGADTQYF.

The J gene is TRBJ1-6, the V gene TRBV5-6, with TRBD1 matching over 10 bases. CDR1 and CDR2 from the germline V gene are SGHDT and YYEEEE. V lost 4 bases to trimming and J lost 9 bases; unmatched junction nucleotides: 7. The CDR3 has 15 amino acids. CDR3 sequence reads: CASSVQGQGTSPLHF. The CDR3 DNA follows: TGTGCCAGCAGCGTGCAGGGACAGGGGACTTCACCCCTCCACTTT. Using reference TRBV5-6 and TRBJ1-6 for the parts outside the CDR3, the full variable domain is DAGVTQSPTHLIKTRGQQVTLRCSPKSGHDTVSWYQQALGQGPQFIFQYYEEEERQRGNFPDRFSGHQFPNYSSELNVNALLLGDSALYLCASSVQGQGTSPLHFGNGTRLTVT.

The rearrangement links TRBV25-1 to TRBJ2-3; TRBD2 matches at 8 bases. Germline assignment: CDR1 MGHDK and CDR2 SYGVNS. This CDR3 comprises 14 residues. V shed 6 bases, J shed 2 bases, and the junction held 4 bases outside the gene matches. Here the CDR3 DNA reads TGTGCCAGCAGAGGGGGACTAGTCACAGATACGCAGTATTTT. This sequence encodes CASRGGLVTDTQYF. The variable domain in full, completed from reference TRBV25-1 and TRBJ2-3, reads EADIYQTPRYLVIGTGKKITLECSQTMGHDKMYWYQQDPGMELHLIHYSYGVNSTEKGDLSSESTVSRIRTEHFPLTLESARPSHTSQYLCASRGGLVTDTQYFGPGTRLTVL.

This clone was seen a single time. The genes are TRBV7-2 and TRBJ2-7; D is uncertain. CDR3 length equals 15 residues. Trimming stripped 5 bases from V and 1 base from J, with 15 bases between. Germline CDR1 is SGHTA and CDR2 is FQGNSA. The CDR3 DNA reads TGTGCCAGCAGCCCCACCTCCTCCGGGTCCTACGAGCAGTACTTC. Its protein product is CASSPTSSGSYEQYF.

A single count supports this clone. The CDR3 loop is CASSLGRGQYTIYF. The CDR3 DNA reads as TGTGCCAGCAGCTTAGGCCGCGGGCAGTACACCATATATTTT. This chain links TRBV13 with TRBJ1-3, with D unresolved. Trimming pared 0 bases from V and 8 bases from J, leaving 11 bases between. CDR3 size: 14 residues. Germline-derived CDR1 and CDR2 are PRHDT and FYEKMQ (reference sequence).

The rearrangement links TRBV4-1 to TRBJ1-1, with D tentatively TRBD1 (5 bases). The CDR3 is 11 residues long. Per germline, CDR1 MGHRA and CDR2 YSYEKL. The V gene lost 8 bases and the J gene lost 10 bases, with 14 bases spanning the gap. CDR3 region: CASVSGTTAFF. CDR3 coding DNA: TGCGCCAGCGTTTCCGGGACGACAGCTTTCTTT.

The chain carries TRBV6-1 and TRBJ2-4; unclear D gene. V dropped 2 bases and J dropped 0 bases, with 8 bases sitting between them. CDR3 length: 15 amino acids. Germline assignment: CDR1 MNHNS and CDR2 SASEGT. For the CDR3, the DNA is TGTGCCAGCAGTGAACCCACGTTAGCCAAAAACATTCAGTACTTC. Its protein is CASSEPTLAKNIQYF.

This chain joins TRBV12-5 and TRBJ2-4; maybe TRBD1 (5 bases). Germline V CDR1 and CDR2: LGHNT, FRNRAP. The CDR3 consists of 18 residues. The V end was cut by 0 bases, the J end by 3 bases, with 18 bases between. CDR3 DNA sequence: TGTGCTAGTGGTTTGGTAGTGGTTGGGGCGACGGGCAAAAACATTCAGTACTTC. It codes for CASGLVVVGATGKNIQYF.

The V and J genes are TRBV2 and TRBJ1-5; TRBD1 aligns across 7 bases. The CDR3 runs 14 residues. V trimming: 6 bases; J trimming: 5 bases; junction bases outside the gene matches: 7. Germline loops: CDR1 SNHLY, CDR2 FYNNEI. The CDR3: CASSVGQRDQPQHF. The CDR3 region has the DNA TGTGCCAGCAGCGTGGGACAGAGAGATCAGCCCCAGCATTTT. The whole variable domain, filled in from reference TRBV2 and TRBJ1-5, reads EPEVTQTPSHQVTQMGQEVILRCVPISNHLYFYWYRQILGQKVEFLVSFYNNEISEKSEIFDDQFSVERPDGSNFTLKIRSTKLEDSAMYFCASSVGQRDQPQHFGDGTRLSIL.

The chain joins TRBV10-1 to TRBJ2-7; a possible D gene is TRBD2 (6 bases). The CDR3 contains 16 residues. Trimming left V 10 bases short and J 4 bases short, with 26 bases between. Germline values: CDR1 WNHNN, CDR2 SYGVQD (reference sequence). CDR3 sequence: CATTRPGSSAFYEQYF. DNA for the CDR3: TGCGCCACCACCCGGCCCGGGAGCTCAGCGTTTTACGAGCAGTACTTC.

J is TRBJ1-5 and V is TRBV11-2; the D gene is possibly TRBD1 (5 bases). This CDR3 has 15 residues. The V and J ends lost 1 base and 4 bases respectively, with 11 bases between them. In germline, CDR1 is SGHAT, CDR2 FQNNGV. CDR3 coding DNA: TGTGCCAGCAGCTTAGGGTGGGGCAGTAATCAGCCCCAGCATTTT. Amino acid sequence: CASSLGWGSNQPQHF.

CDR3 protein: CASSELANTEAFF. DNA for the CDR3: TGTGCCAGCAGTGAATTAGCAAACACTGAAGCTTTCTTT. The rearrangement links TRBV2 to TRBJ1-1; D not certain. The CDR3 contains 13 residues. Trimming shortened V by 2 bases and J by 2 bases, and 6 bases separated the two germline ends. Germline lookup yields CDR1 SNHLY and CDR2 FYNNEI.

CDR3 sequence reads: CASSEYKGQGMNTEAFF. Here the CDR3 DNA reads TGTGCCAGCAGTGAATACAAAGGACAGGGTATGAACACTGAAGCTTTCTTT. The chain carries TRBV25-1 and TRBJ1-1, with TRBD1 identical over 8 bases. Germline values: CDR1 MGHDK, CDR2 SYGVNS. V gave up 0 bases and J gave up 0 bases; unmatched junction bases: 6. The CDR3 extends over 17 amino acids.

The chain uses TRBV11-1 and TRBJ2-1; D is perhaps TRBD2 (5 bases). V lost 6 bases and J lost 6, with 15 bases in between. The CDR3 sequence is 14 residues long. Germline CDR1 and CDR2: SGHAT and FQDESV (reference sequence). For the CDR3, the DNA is TGTGCCAGCAGATCTAACGGGGTATTCAATGAGCAGTTCTTC. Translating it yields CASRSNGVFNEQFF.

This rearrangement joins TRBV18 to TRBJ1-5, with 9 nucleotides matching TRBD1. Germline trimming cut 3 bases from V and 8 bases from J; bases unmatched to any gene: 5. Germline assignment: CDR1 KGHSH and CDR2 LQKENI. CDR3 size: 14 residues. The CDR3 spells CASSPTQGAKPQHF. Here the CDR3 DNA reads TGTGCCAGCTCACCTACACAGGGGGCTAAGCCCCAGCATTTT.

CDR3 in amino acids: CASSVGSGQGALLFF. The DNA for the CDR3 is TGTGCCAGCAGCGTAGGATCGGGACAGGGGGCCCTTTTGTTCTTC. This chain uses TRBV9 with TRBJ2-1, with 12 nucleotides matching TRBD1. With V trimmed by 0 bases and J by 15 bases, 10 bases remained unmatched. This CDR3 has 15 amino acids. Germline V CDR1 and CDR2: SGDLS, YYNGEE.

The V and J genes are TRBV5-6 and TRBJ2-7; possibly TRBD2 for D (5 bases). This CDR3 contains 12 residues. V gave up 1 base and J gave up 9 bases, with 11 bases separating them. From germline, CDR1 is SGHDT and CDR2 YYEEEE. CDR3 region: CASSLSMAGQYF. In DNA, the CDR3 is TGTGCCAGCAGCTTGTCCATGGCGGGGCAGTACTTC.

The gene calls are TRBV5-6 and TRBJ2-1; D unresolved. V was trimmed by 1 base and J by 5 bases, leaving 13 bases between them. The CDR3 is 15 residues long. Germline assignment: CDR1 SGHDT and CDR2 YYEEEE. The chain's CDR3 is CASSLRTRIHNEQFF. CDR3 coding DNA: TGTGCCAGCAGCTTGAGGACCAGAATTCACAATGAGCAGTTCTTC. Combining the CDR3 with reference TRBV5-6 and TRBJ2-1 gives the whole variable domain DAGVTQSPTHLIKTRGQQVTLRCSPKSGHDTVSWYQQALGQGPQFIFQYYEEEERQRGNFPDRFSGHQFPNYSSELNVNALLLGDSALYLCASSLRTRIHNEQFFGPGTRLTVL.

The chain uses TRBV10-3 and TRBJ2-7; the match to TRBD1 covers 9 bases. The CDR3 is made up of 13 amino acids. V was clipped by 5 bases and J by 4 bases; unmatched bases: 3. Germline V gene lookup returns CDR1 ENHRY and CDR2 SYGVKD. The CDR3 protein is CAISTGGAYEQYF. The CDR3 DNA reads TGTGCCATCAGTACAGGGGGCGCGTACGAGCAGTACTTC.

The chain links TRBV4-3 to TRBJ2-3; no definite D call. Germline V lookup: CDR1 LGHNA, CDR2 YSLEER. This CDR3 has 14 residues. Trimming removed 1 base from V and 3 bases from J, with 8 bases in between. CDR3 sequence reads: CASSQAVGTDTQYF. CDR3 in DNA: TGCGCCAGCAGCCAAGCTGTAGGGACAGATACGCAGTATTTT.

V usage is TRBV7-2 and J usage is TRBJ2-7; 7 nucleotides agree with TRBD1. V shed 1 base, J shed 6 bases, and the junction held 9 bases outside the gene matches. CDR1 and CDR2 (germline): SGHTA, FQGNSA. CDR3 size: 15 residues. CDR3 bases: TGTGCCAGCAGCTTAGGAGAGCTTCACAGGGGCGAGCAGTACTTC. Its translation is CASSLGELHRGEQYF.

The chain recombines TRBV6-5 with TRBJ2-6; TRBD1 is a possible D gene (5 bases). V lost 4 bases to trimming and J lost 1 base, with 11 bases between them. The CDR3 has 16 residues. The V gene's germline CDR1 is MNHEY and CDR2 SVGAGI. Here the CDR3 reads CASSSQQDSGANVLTF. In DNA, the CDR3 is TGTGCCAGCAGTTCCCAACAGGATTCTGGGGCCAACGTCCTGACTTTC.

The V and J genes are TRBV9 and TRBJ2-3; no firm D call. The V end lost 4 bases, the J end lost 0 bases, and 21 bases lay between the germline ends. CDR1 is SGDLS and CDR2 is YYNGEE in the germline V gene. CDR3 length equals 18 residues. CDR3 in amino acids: CASSNTPTGRSSTDTQYF. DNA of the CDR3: TGTGCCAGCAGCAATACCCCAACGGGTAGATCTAGCACAGATACGCAGTATTTT.

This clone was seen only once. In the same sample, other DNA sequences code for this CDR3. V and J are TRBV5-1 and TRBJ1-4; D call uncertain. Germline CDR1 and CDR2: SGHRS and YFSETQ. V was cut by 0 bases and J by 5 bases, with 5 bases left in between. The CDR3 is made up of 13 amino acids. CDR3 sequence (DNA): TGCGCCAGCAGCTTGGCCCCGAATGAAAAACTGTTTTTT. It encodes CASSLAPNEKLFF.

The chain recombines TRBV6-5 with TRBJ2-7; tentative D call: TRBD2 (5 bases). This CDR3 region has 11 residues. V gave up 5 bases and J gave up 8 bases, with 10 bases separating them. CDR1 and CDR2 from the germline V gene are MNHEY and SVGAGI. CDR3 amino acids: CASSEGNQQYF. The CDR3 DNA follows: TGTGCCAGCAGTGAGGGCAACCAGCAGTACTTC.